The 9 T cell receptor beta chains reported below all come from one sample, sequenced in a study of blood T cell repertoires in COVID-19. Repertoires were generated with immunoSEQ multiplex PCR, while TCRdb's copy carries only in-frame clones and drops some. The sample records approximately 200,000 clones, approximately 82% being singletons. What was sequenced was peripheral blood. Receptors originate from a human donor with acute or convalescent COVID-19. The donor label of this sample is uncertain.

The sample holds one count of this clone. The chain uses TRBV18 and TRBJ1-3, with TRBD1 identical over 7 bases. This CDR3 has 17 amino acids. V was pared by 3 bases and J by 1 base, with 9 bases of the junction left unmatched. Germline V CDR1 and CDR2: KGHSH, LQKENI. The CDR3 DNA reads TGTGCCAGCTCACCCCGCAGGGGGGAAACGTCTGGAAACACCATATATTTT. Residues: CASSPRRGETSGNTIYF.

The chain uses TRBV7-2 and TRBJ1-6; weak D call: TRBD1 (6 bases). The CDR3 totals 17 residues. V was trimmed by 1 base and J by 0 bases, leaving 10 bases between them. Looked up from germline, CDR1 is SGHTA and CDR2 is FQGNSA. The CDR3 sequence: CASSLGTVNSYNSPLHF. CDR3 nucleotides: TGTGCCAGCAGCTTAGGGACAGTAAACTCCTATAATTCACCCCTCCACTTT. The whole variable domain, remainder taken from reference TRBV7-2 and TRBJ1-6, is GAGVSQSPSNKVTEKGKDVELRCDPISGHTALYWYRQSLGQGLEFLIYFQGNSAPDKSGLPSDRFSAERTGGSVSTLTIQRTQQEDSAVYLCASSLGTVNSYNSPLHFGNGTRLTVT.

The rearrangement joins TRBV28 to TRBJ1-1; TRBD1 might be the D (6 bases). The CDR3 is made up of 14 amino acids. Trimming removed 5 bases at V and 5 bases at J, with 15 bases between. The V gene's germline CDR1 is MDHEN and CDR2 SYDVKM. In DNA form, the CDR3 reads TGTGCCAGCAGTCCCGGGGGGGCGCGGACTGAAGCTTTCTTT. Its protein product is CASSPGGARTEAFF.

This clone showed up just a few times. The chain recombines TRBV2 with TRBJ1-1; the D gene is possibly TRBD1 (5 bases). The germline V gene has CDR1 SNHLY and CDR2 FYNNEI. The CDR3 length is 15 residues. V lost 5 bases and J lost 5, with 18 bases in between. The CDR3 region has the DNA TGTGCCAGCAGTCCCGGCGGGGCGCCGTTAACTGAAGCTTTCTTT. As protein: CASSPGGAPLTEAFF.

The V call is TRBV5-8, the J call TRBJ1-2, with D possibly TRBD1 on 6 matching bases. V dropped 0 bases and J dropped 6 bases, with 18 bases sitting between them. Germline CDR1 SGHTS, CDR2 YDEGEE. This CDR3 is 16 amino acids long. The DNA for the CDR3 is TGTGCCAGCAGCTTGGGATTGACAGGCACCGGGCATGGCTACACCTTC. This translates into CASSLGLTGTGHGYTF.

In DNA form, the CDR3 reads TGTGCCAGCAGCAAACAGGGTGTGGCGACCGGGGAGCTGTTTTTT. This translates into CASSKQGVATGELFF. The chain joins TRBV5-4 to TRBJ2-2, with D maybe TRBD1 (6 bases). Germline-derived CDR1 and CDR2 are SGHNT and YYREEE (reference sequence). V shed 4 bases and J shed 5 bases, with 15 bases lying between them. This CDR3 contains 15 residues. Together with reference TRBV5-4 and TRBJ2-2, the CDR3 gives the full variable domain: ETGVTQSPTHLIKTRGQQVTLRCSSQSGHNTVSWYQQALGQGPQFIFQYYREEENGRGNFPPRFSGLQFPNYSSELNVNALELDDSALYLCASSKQGVATGELFFGEGSRLTVL.

This chain connects TRBV18 to TRBJ1-2; the D is unclear. The CDR3 has 14 amino acids. From germline, CDR1 is KGHSH and CDR2 LQKENI. The V end was cut by 5 bases, the J end by 3 bases, with 13 bases between. In DNA, the CDR3 is TGTGCCAGCTCAAAAAACGTGGGCGACTATGGCTACACCTTC. Translated, it gives CASSKNVGDYGYTF.

V gene TRBV29-1 combines with J gene TRBJ2-3; 8 positions agree with TRBD1. CDR1 is SQVTM and CDR2 is ANQGSEA in the germline V gene. V dropped 5 bases and J dropped 0; count of bases not matched to a gene: 10. There are 16 residues in the CDR3. The CDR3 nucleotides read TGCAGCGTTACCCGGACAGGGCGGAGGAGCACAGATACGCAGTATTTT. Translated: CSVTRTGRRSTDTQYF.

V and J are TRBV3-1 (or the pseudogene TRBV3-2) and TRBJ1-3; TRBD1 might be the D (5 bases). The CDR3 sequence is 15 residues long. V was cut by 3 bases and J by 2 bases, with 11 bases left in between. CDR1 and CDR2 from the germline V gene are LGHDT and YNNKEL (reference sequence). The DNA of the CDR3 is TGTGCCAGCAGCCACGGGGGTTCGGCTGGAAACACCATATATTTT. Its translation is CASSHGGSAGNTIYF.